Each of the 5 T cell receptor beta chains below was sequenced from the same sample in a study of T cells expressing NK-cell markers. TCRdb reanalyzed the 5' RACE reads and collapses them to one entry per CDR3 protein, without DNA. The data include a few hundred thousand distinct CDR3 sequences; the top ten clones carry about 0.4%. What was sequenced was blood T cells: a sorted CD56 or NKG2C T cell subset, CD4+ or CD8+ T cells, or bulk PBMC T cells (not recorded which). The receptors shown here come from a man between 18 and 35 years old in good health.

The chain combines TRBV12-3 or TRBV12-4 with TRBJ2-7; TCRdb lists TRBD1, though no DNA is available to test this call. This CDR3 has 15 amino acids. The chain's CDR3 is CASSPGDRLQEEQYF.

This chain connects TRBV20-1 to TRBJ2-2; TCRdb's D gene call, TRBD1, goes unchecked for lack of DNA. The germline CDR1 and CDR2 sequences are DFQATT and SNEGSKA (reference sequence). The CDR3 runs 14 residues. CDR3 protein: CSAQTPGGPGELFF.

The gene calls are TRBV10-3 and TRBJ2-3; the TCRdb D gene call, TRBD1, has no DNA to confirm it. The CDR3 totals 15 residues. The germline V gene has CDR1 ENHRY and CDR2 SYGVKD. CDR3 loop: CAIKGGGAGPDTQYF.

CDR3 sequence reads: CAISPGDPHNSPLHF. The gene calls are TRBV10-3 and TRBJ1-6. CDR3 length: 15 amino acids. Germline V gene lookup returns CDR1 ENHRY and CDR2 SYGVKD.

The chain employs TRBV6-4 and TRBJ1-5; with no DNA, the TCRdb D assignment of TRBD1 cannot be verified. Germline V gene lookup returns CDR1 MRHNA and CDR2 SNTAGT. The length of the CDR3 is 19 residues. CDR3 loop: CASSVHDRGRLYSNQPQHF.